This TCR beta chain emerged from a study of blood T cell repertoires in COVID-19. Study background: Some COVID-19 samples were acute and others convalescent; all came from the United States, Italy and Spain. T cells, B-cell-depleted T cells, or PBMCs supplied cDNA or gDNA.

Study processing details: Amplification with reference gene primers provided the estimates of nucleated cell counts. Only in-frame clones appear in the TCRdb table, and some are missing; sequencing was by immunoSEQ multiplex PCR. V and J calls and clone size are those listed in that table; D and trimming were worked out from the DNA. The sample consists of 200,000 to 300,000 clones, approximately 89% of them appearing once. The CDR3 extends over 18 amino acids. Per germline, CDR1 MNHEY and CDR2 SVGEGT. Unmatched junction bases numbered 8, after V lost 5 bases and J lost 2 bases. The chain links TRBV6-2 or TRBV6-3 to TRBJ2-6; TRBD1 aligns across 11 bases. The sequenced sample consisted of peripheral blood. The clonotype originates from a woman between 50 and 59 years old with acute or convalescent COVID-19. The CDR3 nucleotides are TGTGCCAGCAGTCCGACTCCGGGACAGGGGGCTGGGGCCAACGTCCTGACTTTC. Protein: CASSPTPGQGAGANVLTF.